The 13 T cell receptor beta chains in this list originate from one sample, sequenced in a study of yellow fever vaccine responses in identical twins. TCRdb reanalysed the RT-PCR reads using MiXCR and keeps one entry per CDR3 protein. The table lists nearly 1,000 distinct CDR3 sequences, approximately 80% of them singletons. The specimen was T cells from blood (PBMCs), unsorted or a sorted subset (not recorded which), collected before or after yellow fever vaccination (not recorded which). The source of these receptors is a female donor who received the yellow fever vaccine.

This clonotype was observed a few times. CDR3 loop: CASSQVADLSYEQYF. The CDR3 DNA reads as TGCGCCAGCAGCCAAGTTGCAGACCTCTCCTACGAGCAGTACTTC. The rearrangement joins TRBV4-3 to TRBJ2-7; D not certain. V was pared by 1 base and J by 0 bases, with 10 bases between. Germline-derived CDR1 and CDR2 are LGHNA and YSLEER. The CDR3 is 15 residues long.

This rearrangement joins TRBV27 to TRBJ1-2; tentatively, D is TRBD1 (5 bases). The germline CDR1 and CDR2 sequences are MNHEY and SMNVEV (reference sequence). V shed 7 bases and J shed 7 bases, with 19 bases lying between them. This CDR3 comprises 14 residues. Here the CDR3 reads CASTPTGGFGGYTF. CDR3 bases: TGTGCCAGCACCCCGACGGGGGGGTTTGGTGGCTACACCTTC.

This rearrangement joins TRBV29-1 to TRBJ2-1; D is perhaps TRBD2 (7 bases). Germline CDR1 is SQVTM and CDR2 is ANQGSEA. This CDR3 spans 16 amino acids. Trimming removed 4 bases from V and 3 bases from J, with 19 bases in between. The chain's CDR3 is CSVAVGWGGNYNEQFF. The CDR3 DNA sequence: TGCAGCGTTGCGGTTGGGTGGGGGGGCAACTACAATGAGCAGTTCTTC.

This chain uses TRBV4-3 with TRBJ2-3; D is unclear. The CDR3 spans 17 residues. V was clipped by 0 bases and J by 1 base, with 14 bases between them. Germline V CDR1 and CDR2: LGHNA, YSLEER. CDR3 DNA sequence: TGCGCCAGCAGCCAAGAGTATCTGGGCAGTGGCACAGATACGCAGTATTTT. It is translated as CASSQEYLGSGTDTQYF.

This chain joins TRBV11-1 and TRBJ2-1; D may be TRBD1 or TRBD2 (5 bases each). V gave up 3 bases and J gave up 8 bases, with 8 bases separating them. There are 12 residues in the CDR3. The germline V gene has CDR1 SGHAT and CDR2 FQDESV (reference sequence). CDR3 region: CASSFGGYEQFF. The CDR3 DNA reads TGTGCCAGCAGCTTTGGGGGTTATGAGCAGTTCTTC.

This clonotype was counted between two and nine times. The V call is TRBV6-5, the J call TRBJ1-2, with no clear D. From germline, CDR1 is MNHEY and CDR2 SVGAGI. This CDR3 comprises 14 residues. V was shortened by 0 bases and J by 6 bases, with 11 bases between the two germline ends. For the CDR3, the DNA is TGTGCCAGCAGTTACTCGAGGTGGAGGGATGGCTACACCTTC. Translation: CASSYSRWRDGYTF.

This chain joins TRBV7-9 and TRBJ2-5; TRBD1 or TRBD2 may be the D gene (6 bases each). Germline CDR1 is SEHNR and CDR2 is FQNEAQ (reference sequence). The CDR3 extends over 14 amino acids. The V and J ends lost 6 bases and 2 bases respectively, with 13 bases between them. CDR3 amino acids: CASRGGTIQETQYF. CDR3 in DNA: TGTGCCAGCAGAGGGGGGACAATTCAAGAGACCCAGTACTTC. Using reference TRBV7-9 and TRBJ2-5 for the parts outside the CDR3, the full variable domain is DTGVSQNPRHKITKRGQNVTFRCDPISEHNRLYWYRQTLGQGPEFLTYFQNEAQLEKSRLLSDRFSAERPKGSFSTLEIQRTEQGDSAMYLCASRGGTIQETQYFGPGTRLLVL.

The chain employs TRBV11-1 and TRBJ1-2; D gene ambiguous. CDR3 length: 14 residues. V was pared by 1 base and J by 6 bases, with 12 bases between. CDR1 and CDR2 from the germline V gene are SGHAT and FQDESV (reference sequence). Here the CDR3 reads CASSLVQAGDGYTF. The CDR3 bases are TGTGCCAGCAGCTTAGTTCAGGCAGGCGATGGCTACACCTTC.

The J gene is TRBJ2-7, the V gene TRBV4-3, with D perhaps matching TRBD1 (6 bases). CDR1 and CDR2 from the germline V gene are LGHNA and YSLEER. The CDR3 has 12 residues. Trimming removed 4 bases at V and 6 bases at J, with 10 bases between. CDR3 sequence (DNA): TGCGCCAGCAGCCCTAACAGGGCCGAGCAGTACTTC. Translating it yields CASSPNRAEQYF.

The chain recombines TRBV11-1 with TRBJ2-7, with D perhaps TRBD1 or TRBD2 (7 bases each). This CDR3 has 13 residues. Germline V gives CDR1 SGHAT, CDR2 FQDESV (reference sequence). V was shortened by 5 bases and J by 3 bases, with 11 bases between the two germline ends. The CDR3 region is CASSQGGLYEQYV. The CDR3 DNA follows: TGTGCCAGCAGCCAGGGGGGGCTCTACGAGCAGTACGTC.

This clonotype was recorded once. The chain joins TRBV7-3 to TRBJ2-3, with 8 bases fitting TRBD2. CDR1 and CDR2 (germline): SGHTA, FQGTGA. J was trimmed by 4 bases and V by 1 base; bases with no gene match: 1. The CDR3 has 14 residues. CDR3: CASSLRGLADTQYF. The CDR3 region has the DNA TGTGCCAGCAGCTTAAGGGGACTAGCAGATACGCAGTATTTT.

The V gene is TRBV7-6, the J gene TRBJ2-7; 8 bases map to TRBD2. Germline loops: CDR1 SGHVS, CDR2 FNYEAQ. This CDR3 is built from 15 residues. V lost 1 base and J lost 4; bases outside the gene matches: 6. CDR3 residues: CASSLGSGKGYEQYF. The CDR3 region has the DNA TGTGCCAGCAGCTTAGGTAGCGGGAAGGGTTACGAGCAGTACTTC.

The gene calls are TRBV29-1 and TRBJ2-3; no clear D. CDR1 and CDR2 (germline): SQVTM, ANQGSEA. The CDR3 is made up of 10 amino acids. The V end lost 5 bases, the J end lost 3 bases, and 3 bases lay between the germline ends. CDR3 sequence: CSVTTDTQYF. CDR3 sequence (DNA): TGCAGCGTTACGACAGATACGCAGTATTTT.